This T cell receptor beta chain appears in the sequencing data of a study of T-cell reconstitution after alpha-beta-depleted transplantation in children. The TCRbeta library was prepared with unique molecular identifiers. Each CDR3 protein is one row after TCRdb ran MiXCR on the PCR reads. The sample carries some 300,000 distinct CDR3 sequences, around 10% recorded once. This clonotype was picked up a small number of times. With 6 bases clipped from V and 7 bases from J, the junction kept 12 bases outside the gene matches. Germline-derived CDR1 and CDR2 are PRHDT and FYEKMQ (reference sequence). CDR3 length: 15 amino acids.

The sample here was PBMCs from the stem cell graft donor, taken from the stem cell graft. The V call is TRBV13, the J call TRBJ2-1, with 7 bases lining up with TRBD2. This receptor was identified in a human donor who donated a stem cell graft to a child with acute lymphoblastic leukemia. CDR3 sequence (DNA): TGTGCCAGCAGACGAGGACTAGGCTTAGTAAATGAGCAGTTCTTC. This codes for CASRRGLGLVNEQFF. The full variable domain, its missing parts supplied by reference TRBV13 and TRBJ2-1, is AAGVIQSPRHLIKEKRETATLKCYPIPRHDTVYWYQQGPGQDPQFLISFYEKMQSDKGSIPDRFSAQQFSDYHSELNMSSLELGDSALYFCASRRGLGLVNEQFFGPGTRLTVL.